The 5 T cell receptor beta chains given below trace back to one sample, sequenced in a study of T cell responses to AZD1222 COVID-19 vaccine. Here immunoSEQ multiplex PCR was the method, and the copy in TCRdb shows in-frame clones only, minus some. The data contain roughly 100,000 clones, roughly 92% of them singletons. This material consisted of peripheral blood, taken on day 0 of AZD1222 vaccination. These receptors originate from an adult in good health.

This chain joins TRBV24-1 and TRBJ2-5; TRBD1 agrees at 10 bases. The CDR3 has 13 amino acids. Per the germline V gene, CDR1 is KGHDR and CDR2 is SFDVKD. Unmatched junction bases numbered 8, after V lost 12 bases and J lost 5 bases. The CDR3 sequence: CAAQTGGRETQYF. DNA of the CDR3: TGTGCCGCCCAGACAGGGGGCAGGGAGACCCAGTACTTC.

The chain employs TRBV5-1 and TRBJ2-2, with D tentatively TRBD2 (6 bases). Germline-derived CDR1 and CDR2 are SGHRS and YFSETQ. V was clipped by 1 base and J by 8 bases, with 21 bases between them. The CDR3 totals 17 residues. CDR3 sequence reads: CASSLTGTPGVAGELFF. The CDR3 DNA follows: TGCGCCAGCAGCTTGACGGGGACTCCCGGGGTGGCTGGGGAGCTGTTTTTT.

The chain recombines TRBV7-2 with TRBJ2-1; D may be TRBD2 (5 bases). CDR3 length equals 15 residues. Germline loops: CDR1 SGHTA, CDR2 FQGNSA. V was pared by 4 bases and J by 5 bases, with 15 bases between. The CDR3 DNA follows: TGTGCCAGCAGCTCCGGGCCCCCGGGGAACAATGAGCAGTTCTTC. Translation gives CASSSGPPGNNEQFF.

The V gene is TRBV6-5, the J gene TRBJ1-1, with 7 positions matching TRBD1. V was clipped by 8 bases and J by 7 bases; unmatched bases: 7. Germline V gives CDR1 MNHEY, CDR2 SVGAGI. CDR3 size: 12 residues. The CDR3 region has the DNA TGTGCCAGCGCAAGACAGGGATATGAAGCTTTCTTT. It translates to CASARQGYEAFF.

The chain has TRBV5-1 and TRBJ2-3; 13 bases match TRBD2. Trimming cost V 4 bases and J 6 bases; bases outside gene matches: 8. The CDR3 is made up of 16 amino acids. Germline V gene lookup returns CDR1 SGHRS and CDR2 YFSETQ. The chain's CDR3 is CASSGGLAGTLDTQYF. CDR3 in DNA: TGCGCCAGCAGCGGGGGACTAGCGGGGACCTTGGATACGCAGTATTTT.